This T cell receptor beta chain was profiled in a study of neurological immune-mediated disorders. Findings and caveats of the study: When repertoires were grouped phylogenetically, those of 18 of 34 multiple sclerosis patients fell into one related-CDR3 cluster, a possible signature.

Each CDR3 protein gets one entry after TCRdb re-called the 5' RACE reads with MiXCR. The sample has more than 45,000 distinct CDR3 sequences, roughly 3.5% seen once. This clonotype was counted many times. No antigen is known for it. J gave up 0 bases and V 5 bases, and 14 bases lay outside the gene matches. Per germline, CDR1 SEHNR and CDR2 FQNEAQ (reference sequence). The CDR3 is made up of 20 amino acids. Specimen: PBMCs. The source of this sequence is a man between 25 and 39 years old with multiple sclerosis. V usage is TRBV7-9 and J usage is TRBJ2-1; 12 bases fit TRBD2. CDR3 sequence (DNA): TGTGCCAGCAGCCGCGGTGTATCGACTAGCGGGGGCAGCTCCTACAATGAGCAGTTCTTC. Translated: CASSRGVSTSGGSSYNEQFF.